These 20 T cell receptor beta chains were sequenced from one sample in a study of naive and memory T cell subsets. TCR cDNA received a 3' ligated oligonucleotide that carried a UMI. The SP2 primer and nested alpha and beta constant region primers amplified ligated cDNA in four rounds. TCRdb reprocessed the 5' RACE reads via MiXCR and lists one record per CDR3 protein. The table shows some 60,000 distinct CDR3 sequences, with approximately 8% occurring only once. The receptors come from a female donor in good health.

This sequence joins TRBV11-2 and TRBJ2-5, with 8 bases aligning to TRBD2. CDR3 length: 18 amino acids. The V gene's germline CDR1 is SGHAT and CDR2 FQNNGV. V shed 2 bases, J shed 5 bases, and the junction held 16 bases outside the gene matches. CDR3 in DNA: TGTGCCAGCAGCTTAACTTTCTCGCAGCGGGGGTTTGTCGAGACCCAGTACTTC. Encoded protein: CASSLTFSQRGFVETQYF.

This clonotype was counted between two and nine times. The chain recombines TRBV27 with TRBJ1-4; weak D call: TRBD1 (5 bases). The CDR3 extends over 14 amino acids. V was cut by 9 bases and J by 0 bases, with 11 bases left in between. Germline V gene data show CDR1 as MNHEY and CDR2 as SMNVEV (reference sequence). CDR3 region: CASSRGATNEKLFF. In DNA, the CDR3 is TGTGCCAGTTCCCGGGGGGCAACTAATGAAAAACTGTTTTTT.

This clonotype was observed a few times. The J gene is TRBJ1-1, the V gene TRBV7-9, with D unresolved. The V and J ends lost 1 base and 4 bases respectively, with 16 bases between them. CDR1 and CDR2 from the germline V gene are SEHNR and FQNEAQ (reference sequence). This CDR3 has 16 amino acids. The CDR3 DNA is TGTGCCAGCAGCTTAGTCCCGGGCCTCGTAGGCACTGAAGCTTTCTTT. Translated: CASSLVPGLVGTEAFF.

This clonotype has at least ten counts. CDR3 protein: CATREETVPSPLHF. CDR3 nucleotides: TGTGCCACCCGGGAAGAGACAGTCCCCTCACCCCTCCACTTT. The V and J genes are TRBV2 and TRBJ1-6; D might be TRBD1 (5 bases). Germline V gene data show CDR1 as SNHLY and CDR2 as FYNNEI. V was pared by 10 bases and J by 10 bases, with 20 bases between. This CDR3 comprises 14 residues.

This clonotype was seen many times. The CDR3 DNA reads TGCGCCAGCAGCTTGGCCCAGGGACAGCCCCAGCATTTT. Translating it yields CASSLAQGQPQHF. The V and J genes are TRBV5-1 and TRBJ1-5, with D perhaps TRBD1 (5 bases). This CDR3 contains 13 residues. Germline V gene lookup returns CDR1 SGHRS and CDR2 YFSETQ. The V and J ends lost 0 bases and 7 bases respectively, with 8 bases between them.

This clonotype was recorded many times. This rearrangement joins TRBV6-5 to TRBJ2-3, with 7 bases fitting TRBD1. Looked up from germline, CDR1 is MNHEY and CDR2 is SVGAGI. Unmatched junction bases numbered 11, after V lost 3 bases and J lost 2 bases. This CDR3 is 17 amino acids long. This chain's CDR3 is CASSYGVGRGYTDTQYF. The CDR3 nucleotides read TGTGCCAGCAGTTATGGGGTCGGCAGGGGGTACACAGATACGCAGTATTTT.

The chain couples TRBV28 to TRBJ2-7; TRBD1 is a possible D gene (6 bases). Germline assignment: CDR1 MDHEN and CDR2 SYDVKM. CDR3 size: 14 residues. V lost 2 bases and J 2 bases, leaving 10 bases between the germline ends. The CDR3 DNA follows: TGTGCCAGCAGTTTAACAGGGTCTCCCTACGAGCAGTACTTC. It yields the protein CASSLTGSPYEQYF. The variable domain in full, with the rest retrieved from reference TRBV28 and TRBJ2-7, is DVKVTQSSRYLVKRTGEKVFLECVQDMDHENMFWYRQDPGLGLRLIYFSYDVKMKEKGDIPEGYSVSREKKERFSLILESASTNQTSMYLCASSLTGSPYEQYFGPGTRLTVT.

V and J are TRBV25-1 and TRBJ2-3; D remains unclear. V was pared by 3 bases and J by 2 bases, with 0 bases between. Germline-derived CDR1 and CDR2 are MGHDK and SYGVNS. The CDR3 spans 11 residues. CDR3 DNA sequence: TGTGCCAGCAGTGACACAGATACGCAGTATTTT. Its protein is CASSDTDTQYF.

This clonotype has a handful of counts. This chain uses TRBV7-9 with TRBJ1-2; D unresolved. This CDR3 has 14 amino acids. Germline V gene lookup returns CDR1 SEHNR and CDR2 FQNEAQ (reference sequence). Deletions cut 2 bases from V and 8 bases from J, with 15 bases between. The CDR3 coding sequence is TGTGCCAGCAGCTTAAGATCCCGGGCTGAAGGCTACACCTTC. This translates into CASSLRSRAEGYTF. Supplemented by reference TRBV7-9 and TRBJ1-2, the full variable domain reads DTGVSQNPRHKITKRGQNVTFRCDPISEHNRLYWYRQTLGQGPEFLTYFQNEAQLEKSRLLSDRFSAERPKGSFSTLEIQRTEQGDSAMYLCASSLRSRAEGYTFGSGTRLTVV.

The chain carries TRBV3-1 and TRBJ2-1, with 8 bases aligning to TRBD2. Germline assignment: CDR1 LGHDT and CDR2 YNNKEL (reference sequence). The length of the CDR3 is 20 residues. V was clipped by 0 bases and J by 6 bases; unmatched bases: 19. Here the CDR3 DNA reads TGTGCCAGCAGCCAAGAGCTTATTAGCGGGATAGATCTACGGGGCAATGAGCAGTTCTTC. Translating gives CASSQELISGIDLRGNEQFF.

V usage is TRBV6-1 and J usage is TRBJ1-5; D remains unclear. From germline, CDR1 is MNHNS and CDR2 SASEGT. Trimming stripped 1 base from V and 7 bases from J, with 8 bases between. The CDR3 spans 13 residues. The CDR3 is CASSEGEQQPQHF. The DNA for the CDR3 is TGTGCCAGCAGTGAAGGAGAGCAACAGCCCCAGCATTTT.

This clonotype has only a few counts. V and J are TRBV28 and TRBJ2-6; unclear D gene. Trimming stripped 7 bases from V and 0 bases from J, with 19 bases between. Germline lookup yields CDR1 MDHEN and CDR2 SYDVKM. The CDR3 covers 18 residues. The CDR3 bases are TGTGCCAGCACCTCGCTCAGTGCCCCTCTCTCTGGGGCCAACGTCCTGACTTTC. Its translation: CASTSLSAPLSGANVLTF.

The genes are TRBV27 and TRBJ2-7, with a weak D call TRBD2 (6 bases). This CDR3 is 14 amino acids long. Germline CDR1 and CDR2: MNHEY and SMNVEV (reference sequence). Trimming removed 5 bases at V and 6 bases at J, with 17 bases between. The CDR3 DNA reads as TGTGCCAGCAGTACAGCCAATTCCGGGGGCGAGCAGTACTTC. It is translated as CASSTANSGGEQYF.

The V call is TRBV27, the J call TRBJ1-2; 8 bases fit TRBD1. The germline CDR1 and CDR2 sequences are MNHEY and SMNVEV (reference sequence). The trim removed 5 bases at V and 4 bases at J, leaving 15 bases unmatched. The length of the CDR3 is 17 residues. The CDR3: CASSPRLGRGHFYGYTF. CDR3 nucleotides: TGTGCCAGCAGTCCCAGGCTGGGCAGGGGGCATTTCTATGGCTACACCTTC.

V is TRBV12-3 or TRBV12-4 and J is TRBJ2-3; 7 nucleotides align to TRBD1. Losses at the gene ends were 5 bases for V and 6 bases for J; bases not matched to a gene: 11. This CDR3 has 15 residues. CDR3 nucleotide sequence: TGTGCCAGCAGTGCCGGGACAGTGCCTTCGGATACGCAGTATTTT. Translation gives CASSAGTVPSDTQYF.

This clonotype was detected a few times. A read error may account for a junction end that differs from germline. The genes are TRBV5-1 and TRBJ2-3; 10 bases fit TRBD2. Looked up from germline, CDR1 is SGHRS and CDR2 is YFSETQ. The CDR3 is 16 amino acids. The CDR3 sequence is CASSLVAGGRTDTQYF. CDR3 coding DNA: TGCGCCAGCAGTTTGGTAGCGGGGGGCCGTACAGATACGCAGTATTTT.

This clonotype was seen at least ten times. This chain uses TRBV30 with TRBJ1-1; possible D gene TRBD1, 6 bases. Germline loops: CDR1 GTSNPN, CDR2 SVGIG (reference sequence). The CDR3 spans 12 residues. Trimming pared 1 base from V and 8 bases from J, leaving 11 bases between. The CDR3 loop is CAWSAGEAEAFF. The CDR3, as DNA: TGTGCCTGGAGTGCAGGGGAGGCCGAAGCTTTCTTT.

The rearrangement links TRBV4-2 to TRBJ2-3, with 7 bases matching TRBD2. V trimming: 3 bases; J trimming: 2 bases; junction bases outside the gene matches: 8. Germline CDR1 is LGHNA and CDR2 is YNFKEQ. The CDR3 totals 16 residues. CDR3 protein: CASSHRLADNTDTQYF. CDR3 nucleotides: TGTGCCAGCAGCCATCGGCTAGCGGACAACACAGATACGCAGTATTTT.

This clonotype was counted between two and nine times. The J gene is TRBJ2-1, the V gene TRBV6-5; D is ambiguous. Germline CDR1 is MNHEY and CDR2 is SVGAGI. Trimming cost V 2 bases and J 5 bases, with 13 bases left between them. This CDR3 region has 15 residues. The CDR3 sequence is CASSYGLGFDNEQFF. CDR3 nucleotides: TGTGCCAGCAGTTACGGGTTAGGGTTCGACAATGAGCAGTTCTTC.

This clonotype turned up a few times. V is TRBV29-1 and J is TRBJ1-2; 7 positions agree with TRBD1. The CDR3 runs 14 residues. Trimming at V came to 2 bases and at J to 1 base, leaving 4 bases not matched to a gene. Germline V CDR1 and CDR2: SQVTM, ANQGSEA. This CDR3 reads CSVERQGVNYGYTF. CDR3 DNA: TGCAGCGTTGAACGACAGGGTGTTAACTATGGCTACACCTTC. The variable domain in full, completed from reference TRBV29-1 and TRBJ1-2, reads SAVISQKPSRDICQRGTSLTIQCQVDSQVTMMFWYRQQPGQSLTLIATANQGSEATYESGFVIDKFPISRPNLTFSTLTVSNMSPEDSSIYLCSVERQGVNYGYTFGSGTRLTVV.